This TCR beta chain appears in the sequencing data of a study of T cell responses to AZD1222 COVID-19 vaccine (dated by TCRdb to the early 2020s). For the wider study: A total of 230 or so trial participants underwent TCR sequencing, of whom some 210 received two doses of AZD1222 and about 25 received two doses of the MenACWY control vaccine. Trial participants were enrolled into age subgroups of 18-55, 56-69 and 70-plus years, which contained approximately 150, 30 and 60 TCR-sequenced participants, respectively.

Germline trimming amounts to 1 base on V and 1 base on J, with 7 as the count of junction bases outside the gene matches. There are 17 amino acids in the CDR3, from cysteine to phenylalanine inclusive. The DNA shown is the 51-base CDR3, in frame from base 1. CDR1 and CDR2 (LNHDA, SQIVND) derive from the germline V gene (reference sequence). The CDR3 regions of human TCRbeta chains were analyzed by immunosequencing. For the original study's pipeline: Repertoire TCRs were matched against a reference library of SARS-CoV-2-specific TCRs generated with the MIRA antigen-specificity platform. Breadth was defined as the fraction of unique TCRs that were SARS-CoV-2-associated. Depth was defined as the fraction of total T cells that were SARS-CoV-2-associated. Using the MIRA data, every spike-specific TCR was mapped to the spike region that the TCR reacted to and assigned to either a CD4 or a CD8 class. Log10-transformed breadth and depth values were compared by one-way ANOVA with Sidak's multiple comparisons tests. TCRdb mirrors the immuneACCESS table, restricted to in-frame sequences. Some clones are absent from its copies; in checked studies, under half trace to an unresolved V gene, and the reason for the others is unknown. That table furnishes V, J and clone size, whereas the DNA furnished D and trimming. This sample comprises 75,000 to 90,000 clones, around 90% of them detected only once. The top ten hold around 4.5% of the sample.

Here is what the overall study found, with its caveats: The whole spike protein was spanned by vaccine-associated CD4 TCRs, and dominant responses were seen in regions 160-218 and 743-854. Participants were mostly white British, with more females than males. The authors suggested clonal diversity may have been underestimated. Reportedly, close to half of the unique spike-specific TCRs recognized epitopes lying outside the regions that are mutated in the B.1.351 and B.1.1.7 variants. Because no day 14 peak-response samples were available, repertoires were characterized only after the peak T cell response. The 56-69-year group was small, and its depth increase did not reach significance, likely because of low power. Spike-specific TCR breadth and depth rose significantly after two AZD1222 doses compared with day 0 and with MenACWY recipients. Conclusions about previously exposed vaccinees are limited because only a handful of AZD1222 recipients were SARS-CoV-2 seropositive at baseline.

A remark on this clone: Its cognate antigen has yet to be identified. Base qualities are missing; no much larger clone stands one base away.

The sample's time point label, in plain terms: about 28 days (+/-7) after the second vaccine dose. AZD1222 recipients given second doses at about 4 weeks or at about 12 weeks were pooled, since spike-specific TCR depth and breadth were not found to differ between the two schedules. Samples from vaccinated people were obtained from the UK trials COV001 and COV002, which included a single-blind randomized controlled phase 2/3 trial of AZD1222 (ChAdOx1 nCoV-19) in healthy adults. Trial participant PBMC samples were collected at day 0 and day 28 after the second dose for TCRbeta chain sequencing. Recombination linked TRBV19 to TRBJ2-4, with 7 middle bases fitting TRBD2. The source of this sequence is an adult who received the AZD1222 COVID-19 vaccine. The input for sequencing was peripheral blood, taken 28 days after the second AZD1222 dose. The CDR3 region reads CASSIGGGGPAKNIQYF. The bases are TGTGCCAGTAGTATAGGTGGGGGAGGGCCGGCCAAAAACATTCAGTACTTC.